These 25 T cell receptor beta chains came from one sample sequenced in a study of T-cell memory formation after mild COVID-19. TCRdb called the 5' RACE reads again in MiXCR, with one record for every CDR3 protein. The sample shows about 600,000 distinct CDR3 sequences, about 20% of them seen only once. Material for sequencing was PBMCs or a T cell subset sorted from them (not recorded which). These receptors were collected from an adult woman who had mild COVID-19 (a few samples of this study predate the infection). Cell type and time point are not known.

This chain connects TRBV9 to TRBJ1-4; D gene ambiguous. CDR1 is SGDLS, CDR2 YYNGEE, per germline. This CDR3 comprises 13 residues. V shed 4 bases and J shed 6 bases, with 10 bases lying between them. The CDR3 spells CASSSPPYEKLFF. In DNA form, the CDR3 reads TGTGCCAGCAGCTCGCCCCCCTATGAAAAACTGTTTTTT.

The rearrangement joins TRBV11-2 to TRBJ2-3; D tentatively reads TRBD1 or TRBD2 (5 bases each). Per germline, CDR1 SGHAT and CDR2 FQNNGV. CDR3 length equals 15 residues. Deletions cut 5 bases from V and 5 bases from J, with 17 bases between. In DNA, the CDR3 is TGTGCCAGCAGCACCCTCCGGGGCTCACAAGATACGCAGTATTTT. As protein: CASSTLRGSQDTQYF.

This clonotype was recorded at least ten times. The J gene is TRBJ2-7, the V gene TRBV6-5; 12 bases fit TRBD2. J gave up 10 bases and V 6 bases, and 10 bases lay outside the gene matches. Germline values: CDR1 MNHEY, CDR2 SVGAGI. The length of the CDR3 is 14 residues. CDR3 sequence reads: CASRETSGSSPQYF. DNA of the CDR3: TGTGCCAGCAGGGAGACTAGCGGGAGTTCTCCCCAGTACTTC.

The chain couples TRBV6-1 to TRBJ1-1, with D unresolved. The germline V and J ends were trimmed by 1 base and 11 bases, with 11 bases remaining between them. Germline CDR1 and CDR2: MNHNS and SASEGT. CDR3 length: 12 residues. CDR3 amino acids: CASSEVVGRAFF. CDR3 DNA sequence: TGTGCCAGCAGTGAAGTAGTCGGGCGGGCTTTCTTT.

The gene calls are TRBV7-6 and TRBJ2-6; 14 bases align to TRBD2. This CDR3 has 18 residues. V lost 4 bases and J lost 0; bases outside the gene matches: 2. Germline CDR1 reads SGHVS; CDR2 reads FNYEAQ. In DNA, the CDR3 is TGTGCCAGCAGCTCTGGACTAGCGGGAGGCTCTGGGGCCAACGTCCTGACTTTC. Encoded protein: CASSSGLAGGSGANVLTF. The whole variable domain, filled in from reference TRBV7-6 and TRBJ2-6, reads GAGVSQSPRYKVTKRGQDVALRCDPISGHVSLYWYRQALGQGPEFLTYFNYEAQQDKSGLPNDRFSAERPEGSISTLTIQRTEQRDSAMYRCASSSGLAGGSGANVLTFGAGSRLTVL.

The V gene is TRBV7-2, the J gene TRBJ2-7, with 15 bases matching TRBD2. The CDR3 runs to 17 residues. CDR1 is SGHTA and CDR2 is FQGNSA in the germline V gene. J was trimmed by 0 bases and V by 3 bases; bases with no gene match: 3. This CDR3 reads CASSFGLAGGPSYEQYF. The CDR3 DNA reads TGTGCCAGCAGCTTTGGACTAGCGGGAGGGCCCTCCTACGAGCAGTACTTC.

This clonotype was counted only a few times. The chain carries TRBV12-3 or TRBV12-4 and TRBJ2-7, with D unclear. The V end lost 5 bases, the J end lost 3 bases, and 26 bases lay between the germline ends. The CDR3 length is 18 residues. DNA for the CDR3: TGTGCCAGCAGTGGCCCCTCCCACGACTCACCTCCCCACTACGAGCAGTACTTC. This translates into CASSGPSHDSPPHYEQYF.

This clonotype showed up just a few times. The chain is built from TRBV6-5 and TRBJ1-5; 11 positions agree with TRBD1. Losses at the gene ends were 6 bases for V and 7 bases for J; bases not matched to a gene: 8. In germline, CDR1 is MNHEY, CDR2 SVGAGI. CDR3 size: 15 residues. CDR3 bases: TGTGCCAGCAGACGCGGACAGGGGGCATGGCAGCCCCAGCATTTT. Translation gives CASRRGQGAWQPQHF.

This chain connects TRBV18 to TRBJ2-5; D is unresolved. Looked up from germline, CDR1 is KGHSH and CDR2 is LQKENI. The CDR3 totals 14 residues. The ends were cut back, 0 bases at V and 3 bases at J, with 8 bases in the middle. The CDR3 DNA reads as TGTGCCAGCTCACCACCGCTTGCAGAAGAGACCCAGTACTTC. Translated: CASSPPLAEETQYF.

The J gene is TRBJ1-2, the V gene TRBV2; unclear D gene. Germline values: CDR1 SNHLY, CDR2 FYNNEI. This CDR3 spans 14 amino acids. The V and J ends lost 0 bases and 3 bases respectively, with 8 bases between them. CDR3: CASSEAPGDYGYTF. The DNA for the CDR3 is TGTGCCAGCAGTGAAGCCCCGGGTGACTATGGCTACACCTTC.

This clonotype occurred a few times. The chain carries TRBV7-6 and TRBJ2-1; 11 positions agree with TRBD2. Germline V gene lookup returns CDR1 SGHVS and CDR2 FNYEAQ. The CDR3 has 20 residues. The V and J ends lost 1 base and 5 bases, in that order; junction bases with no gene match: 16. CDR3 sequence reads: CASSLEPHPISGRVDNEQFF. CDR3 coding DNA: TGTGCCAGCAGCTTAGAACCCCACCCGATTAGCGGGAGGGTAGACAATGAGCAGTTCTTC.

This clonotype appeared a few times. The rearrangement uses TRBV4-2 and TRBJ2-7, with a possible D match to TRBD2 (6 bases). V shed 2 bases and J shed 1 base, with 6 bases lying between them. Per the germline V gene, CDR1 is LGHNA and CDR2 is YNFKEQ. The CDR3 consists of 13 residues. The DNA of the CDR3 is TGTGCCAGCAGCCAACTAGCGTCCTACGAGCAGTACTTC. It codes for CASSQLASYEQYF.

The chain couples TRBV28 to TRBJ1-1, with 7 bases fitting TRBD1. The CDR3 contains 15 residues. Germline loops: CDR1 MDHEN, CDR2 SYDVKM. V was pared by 5 bases and J by 1 base, with 7 bases of the junction left unmatched. The CDR3 spells CASSVHTGENTEAFF. The CDR3 DNA reads TGTGCCAGCAGTGTGCATACAGGGGAGAACACTGAAGCTTTCTTT.

This clonotype was detected a few times. This chain joins TRBV7-2 and TRBJ2-1, with D possibly being TRBD1 (5 bases). Germline V gene sequence: CDR1 SGHTA, CDR2 FQGNSA. This CDR3 region has 13 residues. The V end lost 5 bases, the J end lost 7 bases, and 12 bases lay between the germline ends. CDR3 in DNA: TGTGCCAGCAGCCCAGGGATTGGGAATGAGCAGTTCTTC. Its translation is CASSPGIGNEQFF.

The rearrangement links TRBV12-3 or TRBV12-4 to TRBJ2-1; tentative D call: TRBD2 (5 bases). Trimming cost V 5 bases and J 8 bases, with 19 bases left between them. This CDR3 is 15 amino acids long. CDR3 in amino acids: CASSPWGAASHEQFF. CDR3 in DNA: TGTGCCAGCAGTCCTTGGGGAGCGGCCAGCCATGAGCAGTTCTTC.

The rearrangement joins TRBV27 to TRBJ2-5; either TRBD1 or TRBD2 may supply D (5 bases each). This CDR3 is 15 amino acids long. V was pared by 6 bases and J by 0 bases, with 14 bases between. Germline values: CDR1 MNHEY, CDR2 SMNVEV (reference sequence). The CDR3: CASRAGTLNQETQYF. The CDR3 nucleotides read TGTGCCAGCAGAGCCGGGACCCTAAACCAAGAGACCCAGTACTTC.

The chain carries TRBV6-1 and TRBJ1-5, with D perhaps TRBD1 (5 bases). There are 14 residues in the CDR3. V was pared by 8 bases and J by 0 bases, with 11 bases between. The germline gives CDR1 MNHNS, CDR2 SASEGT. The CDR3 region has the DNA TGTGCCAGCTGGGGACCGATTAGCAATCAGCCCCAGCATTTT. Translation: CASWGPISNQPQHF.

This clonotype occurred a few times. The genes are TRBV30 and TRBJ2-1; 11 bases map to TRBD2. CDR3 size: 15 residues. Trimming cost V 1 base and J 3 bases; bases outside gene matches: 2. Germline V gene sequence: CDR1 GTSNPN, CDR2 SVGIG (reference sequence). In DNA form, the CDR3 reads TGTGCCTGGAGTGATCTAGCGGGAGGCTACAATGAGCAGTTCTTC. Encoded protein: CAWSDLAGGYNEQFF.

This clonotype was counted a few times. The chain couples TRBV18 to TRBJ1-1; D gene uncertain. V lost 2 bases and J lost 11, with 21 bases in between. The CDR3 has 15 residues. In germline, CDR1 is KGHSH, CDR2 LQKENI. The CDR3 loop reads CASSPRGSGSVGAFF. The CDR3 DNA is TGTGCCAGCTCACCAAGAGGTTCCGGGTCGGTGGGTGCTTTCTTT.

This clonotype was counted between two and nine times. This chain links TRBV11-2 with TRBJ2-7; tentative D call: TRBD1 (5 bases). This CDR3 is built from 16 residues. Deletions cut 4 bases from V and 3 bases from J, with 19 bases between. Germline loops: CDR1 SGHAT, CDR2 FQNNGV. CDR3 in amino acids: CASSSITHRSGYEQYF. The CDR3 region has the DNA TGTGCCAGCAGCTCGATAACCCACAGGTCAGGCTACGAGCAGTACTTC.

This clonotype has a handful of counts. This chain links TRBV12-3 or TRBV12-4 with TRBJ2-7; D not resolved. The CDR3 extends over 14 amino acids. Trimming took off 2 bases at V and 2 bases at J, with 10 bases between the two ends. CDR3 loop: CASSLYNTAYEQYF. The CDR3 bases are TGTGCCAGCAGTTTATATAACACCGCCTACGAGCAGTACTTC.

This clonotype was counted between two and nine times. The chain uses TRBV12-3 or TRBV12-4 and TRBJ2-7, with 9 nucleotides matching TRBD1. CDR3 length equals 14 residues. The V gene end was trimmed by 6 bases and the J gene end by 0 bases; junction bases not matched to a gene: 3. In nucleotides, the CDR3 is TGTGCCAGCAGAACGGGACAGGGCTCCTACGAGCAGTACTTC. Encoded protein: CASRTGQGSYEQYF.

In DNA, the CDR3 is TGCAGCGTTGGGAGTTCAGGAAAAACCTATGGCTACACCTTC. Amino acids: CSVGSSGKTYGYTF. The V gene is TRBV29-1, the J gene TRBJ1-2; D unresolved. The CDR3 extends over 14 amino acids. CDR1 and CDR2 from the germline V gene are SQVTM and ANQGSEA. Deletions cut 4 bases from V and 4 bases from J, with 16 bases between.

The chain links TRBV2 to TRBJ2-1; 10 bases agree with TRBD2. In germline, CDR1 is SNHLY, CDR2 FYNNEI. The CDR3 length is 14 residues. The ends lost 5 bases at V and 9 bases at J; junction bases unmatched: 7. Here the CDR3 reads CASSPSGSNGEQFF. In DNA, the CDR3 is TGTGCCAGCAGTCCTAGCGGGAGTAATGGTGAGCAGTTCTTC.

This clonotype has a handful of counts. The gene calls are TRBV28 and TRBJ1-1; D ambiguous. The germline V gene has CDR1 MDHEN and CDR2 SYDVKM. The V gene lost 6 bases and the J gene lost 5 bases, with 7 bases spanning the gap. The CDR3 spans 11 residues. The CDR3 protein is CASRLATEAFF. CDR3 DNA sequence: TGTGCCAGCAGGTTAGCGACTGAAGCTTTCTTT.